These 5 T cell receptor beta chains were sequenced from one sample in a study of T cells in Graves' hyperthyroidism and ophthalmopathy (dated by TCRdb to the late 2010s). Receptor amplification or capture employed multiplex PCR. TCRdb records Illumina HiSeq 2000 as the sequencer. The TCR beta CDR3 regions were amplified from the RNA transcripts. The TCR CDR3 was subjected to a first round of RT-PCR using the HTBI primer set and the Qiagen OneStep RT-PCR kit. In-frame beta chains were kept once TCRdb had trimmed the public reads at Q25 with fastp and called clones with MiXCR. Merged by CDR3 protein, the rows form single entries marked with the most common genes and DNA. The table for this sample lists 250,000 or so distinct CDR3 sequences; about 16% of them were counted only once. More than 30% of the sample is in the top ten clones. Sequenced input: blood. Receptor source: a woman in her forties or fifties with Graves' hyperthyroidism that later progressed to Graves' ophthalmopathy.

The chain is built from TRBV19 and TRBJ2-1; TRBD2 matches 9 bases. This CDR3 spans 14 amino acids. The trim removed 2 bases at V and 9 bases at J, leaving 5 bases unmatched. Germline CDR1 reads LNHDA; CDR2 reads SQIVND (reference sequence). CDR3: CASSIRLAGFEQFF. The CDR3 nucleotides read TGTGCCAGTAGTATAAGGCTAGCGGGATTTGAGCAGTTCTTC.

The chain employs TRBV5-1 and TRBJ2-6; 7 bases are shared with TRBD1. The germline V gene encodes CDR1 SGHRS and CDR2 YFSETQ. J lost 2 bases, V lost 7 bases, and 9 bases had no gene match. The CDR3 has 16 amino acids. In DNA form, the CDR3 reads TGCGCCAGCGGCGACCCCGGGACAGCTGGGGCCAACGTCCTGACTTTC. It yields the protein CASGDPGTAGANVLTF.

This clonotype was picked up a small number of times. The chain uses TRBV29-1 and TRBJ1-2; weak D call: TRBD1 (5 bases). CDR3 size: 16 residues. Germline V gene sequence: CDR1 SQVTM, CDR2 ANQGSEA. V lost 7 bases and J lost 4, with 25 bases in between. CDR3 loop: CSAAGGVSRELYGYTF. The CDR3 nucleotides read TGCAGCGCCGCTGGGGGGGTCTCGCGGGAACTCTATGGCTACACCTTC.

The chain recombines TRBV11-1 with TRBJ2-5; D unclear. This CDR3 has 14 amino acids. Trimming cost V 1 base and J 2 bases, with 8 bases left between them. The V gene's germline CDR1 is SGHAT and CDR2 FQDESV (reference sequence). The CDR3 protein is CASSLEQPQETQYF. The CDR3 DNA sequence: TGTGCCAGCAGCTTAGAACAGCCTCAAGAGACCCAGTACTTC.

This clonotype was seen a handful of times. The J gene is TRBJ1-6, the V gene TRBV6-1, with no clear D. The CDR3 sequence is 15 residues long. Germline lookup yields CDR1 MNHNS and CDR2 SASEGT. V was shortened by 4 bases and J by 9 bases, with 16 bases between the two germline ends. The CDR3 sequence: CASSVYKELGSPLHF. In DNA form, the CDR3 reads TGTGCCAGCAGTGTTTATAAGGAATTGGGTTCACCCCTCCACTTT.